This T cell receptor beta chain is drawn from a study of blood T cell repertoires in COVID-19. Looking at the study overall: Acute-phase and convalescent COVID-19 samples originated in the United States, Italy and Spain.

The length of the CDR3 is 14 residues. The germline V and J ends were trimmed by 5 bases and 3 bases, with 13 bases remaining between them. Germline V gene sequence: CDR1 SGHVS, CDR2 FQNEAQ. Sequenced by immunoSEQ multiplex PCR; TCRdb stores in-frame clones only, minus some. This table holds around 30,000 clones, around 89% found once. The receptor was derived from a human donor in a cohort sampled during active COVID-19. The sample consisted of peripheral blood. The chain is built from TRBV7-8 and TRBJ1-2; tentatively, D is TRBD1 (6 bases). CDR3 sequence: CASSPQGSDYGYTF. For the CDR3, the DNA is TGTGCCAGCAGCCCCCAGGGGAGCGACTATGGCTACACCTTC.